This TCR beta chain appears in the sequencing data of a study of cytomegalovirus exposure and HLA in healthy donors. Germline CDR1 reads MNHNS; CDR2 reads SASEGT. V shed 2 bases, J shed 2 bases, and the junction held 5 bases outside the gene matches. The CDR3 sequence is 16 residues long. In the PCR, 60 Vbeta and 13 Jbeta primers were used. Data came from immunoSEQ multiplex PCR; TCRdb stores just in-frame clones and leaves some out. The table has 95,000 to 100,000 clones, around four fifths seen once; the top ten hold under 4.5%. Points from the study as a whole: Later analysis demonstrated an association between a missense DCLRE1C variant and TCR beta V- and J-gene trimming.

This clone was seen only a few times. Its antigen is as yet unknown. Material: PBMCs. The chain has TRBV6-1 and TRBJ1-3; the match to TRBD1 covers 8 bases. The receptor comes from a female donor in good health and CMV-seropositive. The CDR3 DNA reads as TGTGCCAGCAGTGAAATGGGACAGGCAACTGGAAACACCATATATTTT. As protein: CASSEMGQATGNTIYF.